This T cell receptor beta chain was identified in a study of cytomegalovirus exposure and HLA in healthy donors. The V gene's germline CDR1 is SQVTM and CDR2 ANQGSEA. The V and J ends lost 6 bases and 2 bases, in that order; junction bases with no gene match: 4. The CDR3 extends over 13 amino acids. The primer mix had 60 Vbeta and 13 Jbeta primers. Assay: immunoSEQ multiplex PCR; the TCRdb copy retains only in-frame clones and omits some. The sample contains 100,000 to 150,000 clones, approximately 82% of which appear only once. This TCR was sampled from a woman between 18 and 29 years old in good health and CMV-seropositive. The sample comprised PBMCs. The rearrangement joins TRBV29-1 to TRBJ1-1, with TRBD1 matching over 9 bases. The CDR3 sequence is CSVGTGINTEAFF. The DNA of the CDR3 is TGCAGCGTCGGGACAGGGATAAACACTGAAGCTTTCTTT.